These 31 T cell receptor beta chains share one sample of origin, sequenced in a study of early T cells in non-severe SARS-CoV-2 infection. TCRdb recomputed calls from the 5' RACE reads with MiXCR, one row per CDR3 protein. This table has about 48,000 distinct CDR3 sequences, 6% to 8% appearing once. The material sequenced was whole blood. Every receptor here comes from an adult who was a healthcare worker with PCR-confirmed SARS-CoV-2 infection or an uninfected control (not recorded which).

The chain uses TRBV7-6 and TRBJ1-1, with TRBD1 matching 7 bases. CDR1 is SGHVS and CDR2 is FNYEAQ in the germline V gene. With 5 bases clipped from V and 4 bases from J, the junction kept 4 bases outside the gene matches. The CDR3 is 13 amino acids. CDR3 sequence (DNA): TGTGCCAGCAGCCCCCCAGGGGGCACTGAAGCTTTCTTT. Its protein is CASSPPGGTEAFF.

This clonotype was found a few times. The chain carries TRBV6-5 and TRBJ1-1; 9 bases are a match to TRBD1. J gave up 6 bases and V 0 bases, and 2 bases lay outside the gene matches. The germline V gene encodes CDR1 MNHEY and CDR2 SVGAGI. The CDR3 is made up of 14 amino acids. As DNA, the CDR3 is TGTGCCAGCAGTTACTCGGGACAGGGTGCTGAAGCTTTCTTT. This translates into CASSYSGQGAEAFF.

This rearrangement joins TRBV11-2 to TRBJ2-1, with D perhaps matching TRBD1 (6 bases). The CDR3 length is 15 residues. CDR1 SGHAT and CDR2 FQNNGV come from the germline V gene. V was trimmed by 4 bases and J by 2 bases, leaving 12 bases between them. The CDR3 loop is CASSSFGGPYNEQFF. CDR3 bases: TGTGCCAGCAGCTCGTTTGGGGGCCCCTACAATGAGCAGTTCTTC.

This clonotype was picked up a small number of times. V and J are TRBV5-1 and TRBJ2-5; D gene ambiguous. There are 12 residues in the CDR3. V was shortened by 2 bases and J by 5 bases, with 7 bases between the two germline ends. Germline V CDR1 and CDR2: SGHRS, YFSETQ. DNA of the CDR3: TGCGCCAGCAGCTTTGAAGGGGAGACCCAGTACTTC. It codes for CASSFEGETQYF.

This clonotype was counted ten times or more. The rearrangement joins TRBV12-3 or TRBV12-4 to TRBJ2-2; possible D gene TRBD1, 5 bases. The CDR3 has 16 residues. Between the trimmed V and J ends, which lost 8 bases and 2 bases, there was a span of 18 bases. The CDR3 is CASQLADRSNTGELFF. The DNA for the CDR3 is TGTGCCAGCCAATTAGCCGACAGAAGCAACACCGGGGAGCTGTTTTTT.

This clonotype has a handful of counts. The chain uses TRBV20-1 and TRBJ2-1; 10 bases fit TRBD2. V dropped 0 bases and J dropped 4; count of bases not matched to a gene: 9. Germline V gene data show CDR1 as DFQATT and CDR2 as SNEGSKA (reference sequence). This CDR3 has 17 residues. The CDR3 region is CSARDSSGGAYYNEQFF. CDR3 nucleotide sequence: TGCAGTGCTAGAGATTCAAGCGGGGGGGCTTATTACAATGAGCAGTTCTTC.

This clonotype was counted many times. The chain combines TRBV24-1 with TRBJ1-1, with TRBD1 identical over 8 bases. Per germline, CDR1 KGHDR and CDR2 SFDVKD. CDR3 length equals 12 residues. V lost 3 bases, J lost 9 bases, and 2 bases stayed unmatched. The CDR3 loop reads CATSDRTGKAFF. CDR3 bases: TGTGCCACCAGTGATCGGACAGGGAAAGCTTTCTTT.

This clonotype showed up many times. The chain joins TRBV19 to TRBJ1-1, with 10 positions matching TRBD1. The V gene end was trimmed by 6 bases and the J gene end by 5 bases; junction bases not matched to a gene: 9. The V gene's germline CDR1 is LNHDA and CDR2 SQIVND (reference sequence). The CDR3 loop spans 15 amino acids. The CDR3 DNA is TGTGCCAGTAGGTTGACAGGGGGCGCACGGACTGAAGCTTTCTTT. It yields the protein CASRLTGGARTEAFF.

The chain combines TRBV20-1 with TRBJ2-1; D is unresolved. V gave up 5 bases and J gave up 2 bases, with 4 bases separating them. Per germline, CDR1 DFQATT and CDR2 SNEGSKA (reference sequence). The CDR3 length is 11 residues. CDR3 nucleotides: TGCAGTGCTGGCCCCTACAATGAGCAGTTCTTC. Protein product: CSAGPYNEQFF.

This clonotype was picked up many times. The CDR3, as DNA: TGTGCCAGCAGACGCACAGGGGGCTTAACTGAAGCTTTCTTT. Residues: CASRRTGGLTEAFF. The V and J genes are TRBV6-2 or TRBV6-3 and TRBJ1-1, with 9 bases that match TRBD1. CDR3 size: 14 residues. With V trimmed by 6 bases and J by 5 bases, 7 bases remained unmatched. From germline, CDR1 is MNHEY and CDR2 SVGEGT.

This clonotype was counted at least ten times. The chain carries TRBV20-1 and TRBJ2-7; D may match TRBD1 or TRBD2 (5 bases each). Trimming pared 2 bases from V and 7 bases from J, leaving 12 bases between. Germline V gene data show CDR1 as DFQATT and CDR2 as SNEGSKA (reference sequence). The CDR3 is 12 amino acids. The CDR3 sequence is CSARRGSLEQYF. The CDR3 nucleotides are TGCAGTGCTAGACGGGGCAGTCTAGAGCAGTACTTC.

This clonotype has at least ten counts. The chain combines TRBV7-9 with TRBJ2-7; a weak D match, TRBD1 (6 bases). Trimming removed 8 bases at V and 2 bases at J, with 10 bases between. CDR1 is SEHNR and CDR2 is FQNEAQ in the germline V gene (reference sequence). The CDR3 contains 12 residues. The CDR3 region is CASGDTTYEQYF. For the CDR3, the DNA is TGTGCCAGCGGGGACACTACCTACGAGCAGTACTTC.

This clonotype has only a few counts. The V and J genes are TRBV28 and TRBJ2-7; 8 bases agree with TRBD1. V shed 5 bases and J 5 bases; nucleotides not matched to a gene: 8. This CDR3 contains 14 residues. The germline CDR1 and CDR2 sequences are MDHEN and SYDVKM. In DNA, the CDR3 is TGTGCCAGCAGTCACCGGGACAGGTTCCACGAGCAGTACTTC. This codes for CASSHRDRFHEQYF.

This clonotype was seen at least ten times. The J gene is TRBJ2-7, the V gene TRBV6-1; D gene unclear. V was trimmed by 2 bases and J by 0 bases, leaving 8 bases between them. The CDR3 has 14 residues. Germline V gives CDR1 MNHNS, CDR2 SASEGT. This CDR3 reads CASSESASSYEQYF. The CDR3 bases are TGTGCCAGCAGTGAAAGCGCAAGCTCCTACGAGCAGTACTTC.

V gene TRBV18 combines with J gene TRBJ2-5; D is ambiguous. The CDR3 contains 17 residues. Per the germline V gene, CDR1 is KGHSH and CDR2 is LQKENI. The V and J ends lost 3 bases and 1 base respectively, with 18 bases between them. CDR3 region: CASSPIDGALFQETQYF. The CDR3 DNA reads TGTGCCAGCTCACCCATTGACGGCGCTTTATTCCAAGAGACCCAGTACTTC.

This clonotype appeared many times. CDR3 sequence: CASSPRDRAPDTQYF. The CDR3 DNA reads TGTGCCAGCAGTCCGAGGGACAGGGCCCCAGATACGCAGTATTTT. This chain joins TRBV12-3 or TRBV12-4 and TRBJ2-3, with 9 nucleotides matching TRBD1. CDR3 size: 15 residues. Unmatched junction bases numbered 7, after V lost 5 bases and J lost 4 bases.

The chain employs TRBV7-2 and TRBJ2-1; D is ambiguous. The ends were cut back, 1 base at V and 3 bases at J, with 10 bases in the middle. Germline V lookup: CDR1 SGHTA, CDR2 FQGNSA. This CDR3 region has 15 residues. The CDR3 reads CASSLESTLYNEQFF. Written as DNA, the CDR3 is TGTGCCAGCAGCTTAGAATCAACCCTCTACAATGAGCAGTTCTTC.

The rearrangement links TRBV30 to TRBJ2-7; D might be TRBD1 or TRBD2, each matching 5 bases. This CDR3 is built from 13 residues. Per the germline V gene, CDR1 is GTSNPN and CDR2 is SVGIG (reference sequence). The ends were cut back, 5 bases at V and 0 bases at J, with 11 bases in the middle. CDR3 sequence reads: CAWAPGSSYEQYF. DNA of the CDR3: TGTGCCTGGGCCCCAGGGAGCTCCTACGAGCAGTACTTC.

This clonotype showed up many times. V and J are TRBV6-6 and TRBJ1-1; D unresolved. The germline CDR1 and CDR2 sequences are MNHNY and SVGAGI (reference sequence). This CDR3 has 16 amino acids. V was shortened by 6 bases and J by 0 bases, with 17 bases between the two germline ends. The CDR3 loop is CASRPPGGRVNTEAFF. The DNA for the CDR3 is TGTGCCAGCAGACCGCCGGGCGGGAGGGTGAACACTGAAGCTTTCTTT.

This chain links TRBV11-2 with TRBJ2-5; no reliable D call. V dropped 2 bases and J dropped 3 bases, with 7 bases sitting between them. CDR1 and CDR2 from the germline V gene are SGHAT and FQNNGV. The CDR3 sequence is 13 residues long. CDR3 region: CASSLPAEETQYF. Here the CDR3 DNA reads TGTGCCAGCAGCTTACCGGCAGAAGAGACCCAGTACTTC.

This clonotype was detected ten times or more. This CDR3 is CASSLVKGRASPLHF. CDR3 nucleotides: TGTGCCAGCAGCTTGGTAAAAGGACGTGCGTCACCCCTCCACTTT. V is TRBV11-2 and J is TRBJ1-6, with D unclear. The CDR3 sequence is 15 residues long. The V gene's germline CDR1 is SGHAT and CDR2 FQNNGV. Deletions cut 3 bases from V and 10 bases from J, with 16 bases between.

There are many counts of this clonotype. The chain recombines TRBV12-3 or TRBV12-4 with TRBJ1-5; no reliable D call. The V end lost 5 bases, the J end lost 2 bases, and 7 bases lay between the germline ends. The length of the CDR3 is 13 residues. CDR3 residues: CASSPKGNQPQHF. The CDR3 bases are TGTGCCAGCAGTCCAAAGGGCAATCAGCCCCAGCATTTT.

This chain uses TRBV10-2 with TRBJ2-5; TRBD2 matches at 7 bases. Germline lookup yields CDR1 WSHSY and CDR2 SAAADI. V was clipped by 8 bases and J by 2 bases; unmatched bases: 8. The CDR3 sequence is 14 residues long. The CDR3 spells CASFSSGAQETQYF. The CDR3 DNA sequence: TGCGCCAGCTTTAGCAGCGGGGCACAAGAGACCCAGTACTTC.

Ten or more counts support this clonotype. The V and J genes are TRBV20-1 and TRBJ1-6; D is unresolved. This CDR3 has 14 residues. CDR1 and CDR2 (germline): DFQATT, SNEGSKA (reference sequence). The V end was cut by 4 bases, the J end by 9 bases, with 16 bases between. CDR3 coding DNA: TGCAGTGCTAAGGAAGAATCGGCAGTTTCACCCCTCCACTTT. It is translated as CSAKEESAVSPLHF.

This clonotype has only a few counts. The genes are TRBV12-3 or TRBV12-4 and TRBJ1-2; D unclear. The CDR3 sequence is 13 residues long. Trimming left V 2 bases short and J 1 base short, with 5 bases between. This CDR3 is CASSLQINYGYTF. DNA of the CDR3: TGTGCCAGCAGTTTACAGATTAACTATGGCTACACCTTC.

V is TRBV11-2 and J is TRBJ2-3; 8 bases are a match to TRBD1. The J segment lost 2 bases and the V segment lost 4 bases, leaving 11 bases of the junction unmatched. In germline, CDR1 is SGHAT, CDR2 FQNNGV. There are 17 residues in the CDR3. The CDR3 sequence: CASSWSTGTGYTDTQYF. CDR3 bases: TGTGCCAGCAGCTGGAGTACAGGGACAGGCTACACAGATACGCAGTATTTT. The full variable domain, in which reference TRBV11-2 and TRBJ2-3 provide the parts outside the CDR3, is EAGVAQSPRYKIIEKRQSVAFWCNPISGHATLYWYQQILGQGPKLLIQFQNNGVVDDSQLPKDRFSAERLKGVDSTLKIQPAKLEDSAVYLCASSWSTGTGYTDTQYFGPGTRLTVL.

This chain connects TRBV15 to TRBJ1-1; TRBD1 matches at 7 bases. The CDR3 is 14 amino acids. CDR1 and CDR2 from the germline V gene are LNHNV and YYDKDF (reference sequence). V lost 2 bases to trimming and J lost 4 bases; unmatched junction nucleotides: 4. CDR3 sequence reads: CATSRQGETTEAFF. In DNA form, the CDR3 reads TGTGCCACCAGCAGACAGGGGGAAACCACTGAAGCTTTCTTT. Full variable domain (remainder filled in from reference TRBV15 and TRBJ1-1): DAMVIQNPRYQVTQFGKPVTLSCSQTLNHNVMYWYQQKSSQAPKLLFHYYDKDFNNEADTPDNFQSRRPNTSFCFLDIRSPGLGDTAMYLCATSRQGETTEAFFGQGTRLTVV.

This clonotype was counted at least ten times. The rearrangement uses TRBV10-3 and TRBJ1-4; 10 positions agree with TRBD1. This CDR3 region has 12 residues. The germline gives CDR1 ENHRY, CDR2 SYGVKD. The V and J ends lost 10 bases and 6 bases, in that order; junction bases with no gene match: 2. The CDR3: CATGTGDEKLFF. CDR3 DNA: TGTGCCACCGGGACAGGGGATGAAAAACTGTTTTTT.

The J gene is TRBJ2-3, the V gene TRBV29-1; the D gene is possibly TRBD1 (5 bases). Trimming removed 7 bases at V and 2 bases at J, with 10 bases between. Germline V gives CDR1 SQVTM, CDR2 ANQGSEA. This CDR3 has 12 amino acids. The CDR3 nucleotides are TGCAGCGGACAGCCGAACACAGATACGCAGTATTTT. Amino acids: CSGQPNTDTQYF.

The V gene is TRBV3-1, the J gene TRBJ2-1; D is tentatively TRBD1 or TRBD2 (5 bases each). CDR1 and CDR2 (germline): LGHDT, YNNKEL (reference sequence). Deletions cut 4 bases from V and 4 bases from J, with 11 bases between. This CDR3 contains 14 residues. The CDR3: CASSLRGPYNEQFF. Here the CDR3 DNA reads TGTGCCAGCAGCCTCCGGGGCCCGTACAATGAGCAGTTCTTC.

This chain joins TRBV7-6 and TRBJ2-1; D remains unclear. Trimming removed 3 bases at V and 3 bases at J, with 6 bases between. Germline CDR1 and CDR2: SGHVS and FNYEAQ. The CDR3 is 13 amino acids. This chain's CDR3 is CASSFSNYNEQFF. DNA of the CDR3: TGTGCCAGCAGCTTCAGCAACTACAATGAGCAGTTCTTC.